This TCR beta chain was found in a study of vaccination and CD4 T cells after COVID-19. Study-wide results and limits: In median terms, SARS-CoV-2-reactive clonotypes went from approximately 23 to 38, a nonsignificant rise.

Stated treatment: approximately 11-day PBMC culture with coronavirus spike peptide pools or control peptides (ViraFEST assay). Using peptide pools, antigen-specific T cells were expanded in ViraFEST before TCRs were sequenced. With the Oncomine TCR Beta short-read assay, DNA from cultured CD4+ T cells was sequenced. Genomic DNA was isolated from CD4+ T cells that had been cultured. TCRdb reprocessed the PCR reads with MiXCR, giving one entry per CDR3 protein. This sample carries 15,000 to 20,000 distinct CDR3 sequences, 50% of them seen once, and the ten largest clones take roughly 6.2%. The CDR3 consists of 14 residues. Germline V lookup: CDR1 LGHDT, CDR2 YNNKEL (reference sequence). V gave up 0 bases and J gave up 4 bases, with 10 bases separating them. A word on this clonotype: Its specificity is unknown.

Sequences were obtained from CD4+ T cells from blood, cultured in vitro. This sequence was found in a human donor who had recovered from COVID-19. The chain joins TRBV3-1 to TRBJ2-7, with D hard to call. The CDR3 region is CASSQDSTLYEQYF. The CDR3 region has the DNA TGTGCCAGCAGCCAAGATTCAACACTATACGAGCAGTACTTC.